One TCR beta chain is described in this entry. Its antigen is unknown. The sample originates from a study of T cell responses to AZD1222 COVID-19 vaccine. Study results and limitations: Repertoires were obtained only post-peak T cell response. Clonal diversity may have been underestimated, and the donors were mostly white British, with more females than males. Just six AZD1222 recipients tested seropositive at baseline.

Second-dose recipients at about 4 or about 12 weeks were treated as one pooled group. Some clones are missing from TCRdb's copy, which holds only in-frame ones; the method was immunoSEQ multiplex PCR. This sample has around 140,000 clones, with 80% to 95% found just once. CDR1 and CDR2 (germline): SNHLY, FYNNEI. Trimming took 5 bases from V and 5 from J; bases not matched to a gene: 8. The CDR3 is 15 amino acids. The TCR was taken from an adult who received the AZD1222 COVID-19 vaccine. The rearrangement links TRBV2 to TRBJ2-2, with 7 bases lining up with TRBD1. The specimen comprised peripheral blood, sampled 28 days after the second AZD1222 dose. CDR3 DNA sequence: TGTGCCAGCAGTCTAGGACAGGCAGGGACCGGGGAGCTGTTTTTT. This codes for CASSLGQAGTGELFF.